One T cell receptor beta chain is described in this entry. CDR1 and CDR2 (germline): LNHDA, SQIVND (reference sequence). The CDR3 sequence is 12 residues long. This sample was included in a study of T cells expressing NK-cell markers. Study overall: Eight donors were sequenced, seven testing HCMV-seropositive and one testing seronegative.

Beta-chain TCR cDNA was generated via 5'RACE template switching with UMIs. Each CDR3 protein gets one entry in TCRdb, which reprocessed the 5' RACE reads and gives no DNA. The sample's table shows a few hundred thousand distinct CDR3 sequences. This receptor was taken from a man between 18 and 69 years old in good health. Sequences were obtained from blood T cells: a sorted CD56 or NKG2C T cell subset, CD4+ or CD8+ T cells, or bulk PBMC T cells (not recorded which). The chain recombines TRBV19 with TRBJ1-5. CDR3 amino acids: CASSILNQPQHF.